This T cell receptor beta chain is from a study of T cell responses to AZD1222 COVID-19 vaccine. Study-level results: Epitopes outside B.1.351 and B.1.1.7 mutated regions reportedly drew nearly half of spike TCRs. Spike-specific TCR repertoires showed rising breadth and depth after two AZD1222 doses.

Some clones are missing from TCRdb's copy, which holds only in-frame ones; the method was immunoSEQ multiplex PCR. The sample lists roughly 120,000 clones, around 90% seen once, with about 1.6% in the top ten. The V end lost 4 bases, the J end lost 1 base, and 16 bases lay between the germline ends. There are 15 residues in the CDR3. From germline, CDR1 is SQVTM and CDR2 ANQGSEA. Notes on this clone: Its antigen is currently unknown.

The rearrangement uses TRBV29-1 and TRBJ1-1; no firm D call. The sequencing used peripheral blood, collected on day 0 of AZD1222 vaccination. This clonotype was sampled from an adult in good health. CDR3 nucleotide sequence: TGCAGCGTTGGGGCTAGGCTTCGACAGAACACTGAAGCTTTCTTT. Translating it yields CSVGARLRQNTEAFF.